The sequence of this TCR beta chain was determined in a study of Ad26.COV2.S vaccination and SARS-CoV-2 variants. This clone is a singleton in its sample. Antigen: not known. Whole-study findings and limits: Vaccine and placebo groups showed comparable non-spike TCR breadth.

The V gene's germline CDR1 is SGHNT and CDR2 YYREEE (reference sequence). The CDR3 runs 16 residues. V dropped 0 bases and J dropped 6 bases, with 18 bases sitting between them. Sample treatment: roughly 18 received Ad26.COV2.S at low or high dose, single or two shots; about 5 received placebo; per-sample allocation not given. All samples were drawn on day 63, counting from the first vaccine or placebo injection. In Boston, an adult donor aged 18-55 years took part. Generated by immunoSEQ multiplex PCR, the TCRdb table keeps only in-frame clones and is missing some. Of hundreds of thousands of clones listed, about nine tenths are singletons.

The sequenced sample was peripheral blood, obtained in a trial of Ad26.COV2.S vaccine versus placebo. This sequence originates from a person between 18 and 65 years old who received the Ad26.COV2.S COVID-19 vaccine or a placebo. The chain couples TRBV5-4 to TRBJ1-1, with D maybe TRBD1 (5 bases). This CDR3 reads CASSLEGAGIRPEAFF. DNA of the CDR3: TGTGCCAGCAGCTTGGAAGGGGCCGGGATTAGGCCTGAAGCTTTCTTT.